This T cell receptor beta chain originates from a study of shared clonotypes between healthy human individuals. Study overall: Serving as donors were two women and three men, whose ages spanned 18 to 49.

The J segment lost 4 bases and the V segment lost 2 bases, leaving 2 bases of the junction unmatched. Germline CDR1 reads SGHKS; CDR2 reads YYEKEE (reference sequence). CDR3 length: 14 amino acids. A remark on this clone: Its specificity is not known. This sample also contains other DNA sequences that code for the same CDR3.

Study results and caveats: Though the depth was large, rarefaction showed that sorted-subset sequencing was incomplete.

Deep-level settings were used for running the assay. The table came from immunoSEQ multiplex PCR; TCRdb's copy has only in-frame clones and leaves some out. The sample yields 550,000 to 650,000 clones, 95% to 96% seen once. Naive CD8 cells, CD45RO-negative and positively selected for CCR7, excluded terminally differentiated effector memory CD45RA+ cells. The rearrangement uses TRBV5-5 and TRBJ2-7; 11 bases fit TRBD1. This sequence originates from a woman under 40 in good health. Sequencing input: naive CD8+ T cells sorted from blood. For the CDR3, the DNA is TGTGCCAGCAGCTTCGGGACAGGGGGGTACGAGCAGTACTTC. It translates to CASSFGTGGYEQYF. Using reference TRBV5-5 and TRBJ2-7 for the parts outside the CDR3, the full variable domain is DAGVTQSPTHLIKTRGQQVTLRCSPISGHKSVSWYQQVLGQGPQFIFQYYEKEERGRGNFPDRFSARQFPNYSSELNVNALLLGDSALYLCASSFGTGGYEQYFGPGTRLTVT.